This entry describes one T cell receptor beta chain. The sample is drawn from a study of blood T cell repertoires in COVID-19. The length of the CDR3 is 15 residues. Data came from immunoSEQ multiplex PCR; TCRdb stores just in-frame clones and leaves some out. The data contain 150,000 or so clones, roughly 83% of them singletons. The source material was peripheral blood. V gene TRBV21-1 combines with J gene TRBJ2-4; the table's D call TRBD1 went unverified against the DNA. TRBV21-1 is a listed pseudogene. The origin of this receptor is a woman aged 55-75 years with acute or convalescent COVID-19. This CDR3 reads CASSADRLAKNIQYF. CDR3 bases: TGTGCCAGCAGCGCCGACAGATTAGCCAAAAACATTCAGTACTTC.